The entry below describes one TCR beta chain. Germline CDR1 is SSHAT and CDR2 is FNYEAQ (reference sequence). The CDR3 is 14 amino acids. V dropped 5 bases and J dropped 0 bases, with 10 bases sitting between them. The entry originates in a study of T cell clones after liver transplantation. On the study more broadly: Immunosuppression withdrawal was tried within 2 years after liver transplantation in this trial. Tolerance: complete withdrawal held at least one year, liver enzymes staying within twice normal. As an antigen-independent comparator, third-party-reactive TCRbeta sequences came from pre-transplant mixed lymphocyte reactions. Samples came pre-transplant, pre-randomization before withdrawal, and post-randomization after withdrawal ended.

Profiling relied on immunoSEQ multiplex PCR, and the TCRdb table lists in-frame clones only, not all of them. The data contain roughly 97,000 clones, approximately 78% of them seen just once; the ten biggest clones take up around 0.97%. The source of this sequence is a human donor who received a liver transplant. The source was CD4+ T cells from blood, collected before liver transplant. The chain carries TRBV7-7 and TRBJ2-5; TRBD1 is a possible D gene (6 bases). Written as DNA, the CDR3 is TGTGCCAGCAGCAAGGACAGTTACCAAGAGACCCAGTACTTC. It encodes CASSKDSYQETQYF.